Presented here are 22 T cell receptor beta chains from one specimen sequenced in a study of response to subunit inactivated influenza vaccine. TCRdb processed the RT-PCR reads anew with MiXCR; each CDR3 protein has one entry. The sample has roughly 760,000 distinct CDR3 sequences; around 20% are singletons. The specimen comprised PBMCs from blood, sampled about 5 days after vaccination. The receptor set was obtained from a man aged 50 to 59 who received an inactivated influenza vaccine.

This sequence joins TRBV7-9 and TRBJ2-5; 7 positions agree with TRBD1. The germline gives CDR1 SEHNR, CDR2 FQNEAQ (reference sequence). The CDR3 is 15 residues long. Trimming cost V 3 bases and J 2 bases; bases outside gene matches: 6. The CDR3 sequence: CASSLLRQGQETQYF. The CDR3 DNA reads as TGTGCCAGCAGCTTGTTGAGACAGGGACAAGAGACCCAGTACTTC.

V and J are TRBV29-1 and TRBJ1-6, with D possibly being TRBD1 (5 bases). Trimming pared 7 bases from V and 14 bases from J, leaving 15 bases between. In germline, CDR1 is SQVTM, CDR2 ANQGSEA. The CDR3 totals 11 residues. CDR3 DNA sequence: TGCAGCGGCCTTTTCGGGGGAGCCCTCCACTTT. Its protein product is CSGLFGGALHF.

The sample holds a few counts of this clonotype. The rearrangement uses TRBV11-2 and TRBJ2-3; 9 bases map to TRBD2. Germline V gene sequence: CDR1 SGHAT, CDR2 FQNNGV. The CDR3 is 16 residues long. The V segment lost 5 bases and the J segment 2 bases; nucleotides outside the gene matches: 8. The CDR3 loop is CASSLRLAAITDTQYF. The CDR3 DNA follows: TGTGCCAGCAGCCTGAGACTAGCGGCTATCACAGATACGCAGTATTTT.

In its sample, this clonotype was seen a few times. The J gene is TRBJ2-7, the V gene TRBV7-2; TRBD2 aligns across 9 bases. The CDR3 contains 14 residues. J was trimmed by 4 bases and V by 2 bases; bases with no gene match: 3. CDR1 is SGHTA and CDR2 is FQGNSA in the germline V gene. The CDR3 region has the DNA TGTGCCAGCAGCTTAATAGCGGGGGAATACGAGCAGTACTTC. It encodes CASSLIAGEYEQYF.

This clonotype was detected a few times. This chain connects TRBV7-9 to TRBJ2-1, with 9 bases fitting TRBD1. The CDR3 extends over 15 amino acids. V trimming: 0 bases; J trimming: 8 bases; junction bases outside the gene matches: 5. CDR1 SEHNR and CDR2 FQNEAQ come from the germline V gene (reference sequence). The CDR3 protein is CASSLAGTGMDEQFF. CDR3 nucleotide sequence: TGTGCCAGCAGCTTAGCAGGGACAGGGATGGATGAGCAGTTCTTC.

This clonotype has more than one count but fewer than ten. The rearrangement joins TRBV12-3 or TRBV12-4 to TRBJ2-2; D is unresolved. The CDR3 consists of 13 residues. Between the trimmed V and J ends, which lost 4 bases and 3 bases, there was a span of 6 bases. CDR3 in amino acids: CASSWYHTGELFF. DNA of the CDR3: TGTGCCAGCAGTTGGTATCACACCGGGGAGCTGTTTTTT.

This clonotype was counted a few times. This chain links TRBV6-2 or TRBV6-3 with TRBJ2-5, with a weak D call TRBD2 (6 bases). Trimming removed 8 bases from V and 3 bases from J, with 19 bases in between. The CDR3 is 15 residues long. Germline CDR1 and CDR2: MNHEY and SVGEGT. In DNA, the CDR3 is TGTGCCAGCGGGATGTCGGTAGCGGCTAAAGAGACCCAGTACTTC. Translation gives CASGMSVAAKETQYF.

This clonotype was counted between two and nine times. This chain links TRBV7-3 with TRBJ2-1; the D gene could be TRBD1 or TRBD2 (5 bases each). This CDR3 has 20 amino acids. Germline values: CDR1 SGHTA, CDR2 FQGTGA. Trimming removed 5 bases from V and 0 bases from J, with 26 bases in between. CDR3 residues: CASSLPPGTTRSNSYNEQFF. CDR3 DNA sequence: TGTGCCAGCAGCCTACCGCCAGGGACCACAAGAAGTAACTCCTACAATGAGCAGTTCTTC.

The V gene is TRBV29-1, the J gene TRBJ1-1; D perhaps matches TRBD1 (5 bases). Germline values: CDR1 SQVTM, CDR2 ANQGSEA. The CDR3 consists of 14 residues. The V gene lost 7 bases and the J gene lost 3 bases, with 18 bases spanning the gap. The CDR3 reads CSARVPGRHTEAFF. The CDR3 nucleotides are TGCAGCGCCCGCGTTCCGGGGCGGCACACTGAAGCTTTCTTT.

The chain recombines TRBV20-1 with TRBJ2-3; no clear D gene. Germline V lookup: CDR1 DFQATT, CDR2 SNEGSKA (reference sequence). The CDR3 contains 15 residues. V dropped 0 bases and J dropped 3 bases, with 13 bases sitting between them. The CDR3 bases are TGCAGTGCTAGAGATTCAGGAGTCGGTACAGATACGCAGTATTTT. This encodes CSARDSGVGTDTQYF.

This clonotype was observed a few times. The chain joins TRBV28 to TRBJ2-4; D remains unclear. The CDR3 loop spans 13 amino acids. CDR1 MDHEN and CDR2 SYDVKM come from the germline V gene. V was trimmed by 5 bases and J by 4 bases, leaving 9 bases between them. CDR3 nucleotides: TGTGCCAGCAGTGGATCCGGGAAAAACATTCAGTACTTC. Translation gives CASSGSGKNIQYF.

This clonotype occurred a few times. This chain joins TRBV9 and TRBJ1-5; D unclear. This CDR3 region has 14 residues. V lost 0 bases, J lost 5 bases, and 9 bases lay in between. In germline, CDR1 is SGDLS, CDR2 YYNGEE. CDR3 DNA: TGTGCCAGCAGCGTAGGGGCGGAATATCAGCCCCAGCATTTT. This encodes CASSVGAEYQPQHF.

The gene calls are TRBV5-1 and TRBJ2-5; a weak D match, TRBD1 (5 bases). Trimming cost V 6 bases and J 1 base, with 10 bases left between them. CDR1 is SGHRS and CDR2 is YFSETQ in the germline V gene. CDR3 length equals 13 residues. Here the CDR3 reads CASKGVPQETQYF. The CDR3 DNA sequence: TGCGCCAGCAAAGGGGTTCCCCAAGAGACCCAGTACTTC.

This clonotype appeared a few times. J is TRBJ2-7 and V is TRBV11-2, with 13 bases lining up with TRBD2. In germline, CDR1 is SGHAT, CDR2 FQNNGV. J gave up 1 base and V 6 bases, and 12 bases lay outside the gene matches. This CDR3 region has 18 residues. CDR3 in amino acids: CASSPGQLAGGPSYEQYF. DNA of the CDR3: TGTGCCAGCAGTCCCGGGCAACTAGCGGGAGGGCCATCCTACGAGCAGTACTTC.

In this sample, this clonotype turned up a few times. The chain recombines TRBV4-2 with TRBJ2-2; D possibly corresponds to TRBD1 (5 bases). CDR1 and CDR2 from the germline V gene are LGHNA and YNFKEQ. Between the trimmed V and J ends, which lost 1 base and 1 base, there was a span of 7 bases. CDR3 length: 15 amino acids. The CDR3: CASSQAQGNTGELFF. For the CDR3, the DNA is TGTGCCAGCAGCCAAGCCCAGGGGAACACCGGGGAGCTGTTTTTT.

This chain links TRBV24-1 with TRBJ2-7, with 8 bases lining up with TRBD1. Germline V lookup: CDR1 KGHDR, CDR2 SFDVKD. The trim removed 3 bases at V and 6 bases at J, leaving 9 bases unmatched. The CDR3 loop spans 15 amino acids. The CDR3: CATSDASGTGFEQYF. As DNA, the CDR3 is TGTGCCACCAGTGATGCATCCGGGACAGGTTTCGAGCAGTACTTC.

This clonotype was picked up a small number of times. The gene calls are TRBV7-9 and TRBJ2-7; no definite D call. The CDR3 spans 14 residues. Trimming cost V 6 bases and J 3 bases, with 15 bases left between them. The germline CDR1 and CDR2 sequences are SEHNR and FQNEAQ (reference sequence). This CDR3 is CASRDGVGSYEQYF. The CDR3, as DNA: TGTGCCAGCAGGGATGGGGTAGGCAGCTACGAGCAGTACTTC.

The rearrangement joins TRBV20-1 to TRBJ2-7; the match to TRBD2 covers 7 bases. The CDR3 is 14 residues long. The J segment lost 0 bases and the V segment lost 6 bases, leaving 8 bases of the junction unmatched. Germline V gives CDR1 DFQATT, CDR2 SNEGSKA (reference sequence). The CDR3 sequence is CSAHHGGYSYEQYF. Written as DNA, the CDR3 is TGCAGTGCCCACCACGGGGGGTACTCCTACGAGCAGTACTTC.

This clonotype was seen a handful of times. The rearrangement uses TRBV5-1 and TRBJ2-3; 8 nucleotides align to TRBD2. CDR3 size: 15 residues. Trimming took 4 bases from V and 6 from J; bases not matched to a gene: 10. Per the germline V gene, CDR1 is SGHRS and CDR2 is YFSETQ. The CDR3 sequence: CASSPWGLETDTQYF. CDR3 sequence (DNA): TGCGCCAGCAGCCCATGGGGACTAGAGACTGATACGCAGTATTTT. The variable domain in full, completed from reference TRBV5-1 and TRBJ2-3, reads KAGVTQTPRYLIKTRGQQVTLSCSPISGHRSVSWYQQTPGQGLQFLFEYFSETQRNKGNFPGRFSGRQFSNSRSEMNVSTLELGDSALYLCASSPWGLETDTQYFGPGTRLTVL.

This clonotype came up many times. The chain joins TRBV4-3 to TRBJ2-2; D is unresolved. Germline CDR1 reads LGHNA; CDR2 reads YSLEER. This CDR3 contains 14 residues. The V end lost 4 bases, the J end lost 1 base, and 7 bases lay between the germline ends. The CDR3 DNA is TGCGCCAGCAGCCCCGGACGGAACACCGGGGAGCTGTTTTTT. Protein: CASSPGRNTGELFF.

In this sample, this clonotype turned up a few times. V and J are TRBV20-1 and TRBJ2-1, with D possibly called TRBD1 or TRBD2 (5 bases each). Looked up from germline, CDR1 is DFQATT and CDR2 is SNEGSKA (reference sequence). Trimming pared 0 bases from V and 10 bases from J, leaving 13 bases between. This CDR3 has 13 amino acids. This CDR3 reads CSAREGPLGEQFF. The CDR3 coding sequence is TGCAGTGCTAGAGAGGGACCCCTCGGGGAGCAGTTCTTC.

This clonotype appeared a few times. The chain links TRBV11-2 to TRBJ2-1; D is ambiguous. The CDR3 consists of 14 residues. V lost 5 bases and J 7 bases, leaving 15 bases between the germline ends. The germline V gene encodes CDR1 SGHAT and CDR2 FQNNGV. The CDR3 DNA follows: TGTGCCAGCAGCAACCTCGTAGCCTTGAATGAGCAGTTCTTC. It is translated as CASSNLVALNEQFF.